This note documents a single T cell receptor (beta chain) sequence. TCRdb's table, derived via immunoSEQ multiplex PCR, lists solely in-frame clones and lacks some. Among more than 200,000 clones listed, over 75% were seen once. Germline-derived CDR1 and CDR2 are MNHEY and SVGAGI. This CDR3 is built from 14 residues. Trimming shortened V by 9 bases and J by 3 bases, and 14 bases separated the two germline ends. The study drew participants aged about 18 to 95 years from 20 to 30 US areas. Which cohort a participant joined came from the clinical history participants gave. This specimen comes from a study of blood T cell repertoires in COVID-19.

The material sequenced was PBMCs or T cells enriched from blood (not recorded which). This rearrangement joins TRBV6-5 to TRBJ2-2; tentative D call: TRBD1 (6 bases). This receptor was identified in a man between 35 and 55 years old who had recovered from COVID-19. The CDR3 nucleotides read TGTGCCAGGACCAGGGGAGAAGACACCGGGGAGCTGTTTTTT. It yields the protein CARTRGEDTGELFF.